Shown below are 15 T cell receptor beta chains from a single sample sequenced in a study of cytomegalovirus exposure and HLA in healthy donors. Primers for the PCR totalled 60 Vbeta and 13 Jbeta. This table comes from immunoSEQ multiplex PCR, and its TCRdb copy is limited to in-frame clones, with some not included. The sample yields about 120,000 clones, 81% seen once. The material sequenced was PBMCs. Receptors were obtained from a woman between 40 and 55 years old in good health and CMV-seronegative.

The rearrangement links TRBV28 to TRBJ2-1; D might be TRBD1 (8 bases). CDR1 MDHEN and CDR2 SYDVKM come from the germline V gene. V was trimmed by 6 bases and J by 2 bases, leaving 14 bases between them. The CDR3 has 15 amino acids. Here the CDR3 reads CASRGGTGAYNEQFF. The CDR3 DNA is TGTGCCAGCAGGGGGGGGACAGGAGCCTACAATGAGCAGTTCTTC.

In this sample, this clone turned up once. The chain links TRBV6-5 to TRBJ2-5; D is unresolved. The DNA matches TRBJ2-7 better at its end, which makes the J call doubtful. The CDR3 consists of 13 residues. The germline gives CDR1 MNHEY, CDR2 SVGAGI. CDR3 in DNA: TGTGCCAGCAGTTACTACAGATCCTACGAGCAGTACTTC. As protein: CASSYYRSYEQYF.

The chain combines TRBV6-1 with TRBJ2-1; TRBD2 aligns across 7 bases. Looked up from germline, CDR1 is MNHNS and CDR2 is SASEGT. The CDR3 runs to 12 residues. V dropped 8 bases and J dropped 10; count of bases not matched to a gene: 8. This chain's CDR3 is CASRGGAGEQFF. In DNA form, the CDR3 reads TGTGCCAGCCGCGGGGGAGCTGGGGAGCAGTTCTTC.

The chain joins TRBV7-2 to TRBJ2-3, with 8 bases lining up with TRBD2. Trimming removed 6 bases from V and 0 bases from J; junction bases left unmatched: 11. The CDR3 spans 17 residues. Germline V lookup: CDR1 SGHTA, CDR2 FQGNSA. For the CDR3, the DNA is TGTGCCAGCAGTACGCGGGGGGCGGATGTTAGCACAGATACGCAGTATTTT. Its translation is CASSTRGADVSTDTQYF.

The CDR3 DNA follows: TGTGCCACACACAGGGGGAGGAATACTGAAGCTTTCTTT. Amino acids: CATHRGRNTEAFF. The chain combines TRBV19 with TRBJ1-1, with 8 bases aligning to TRBD1. The germline gives CDR1 LNHDA, CDR2 SQIVND (reference sequence). With V trimmed by 10 bases and J by 5 bases, 9 bases remained unmatched. CDR3 length: 13 residues.

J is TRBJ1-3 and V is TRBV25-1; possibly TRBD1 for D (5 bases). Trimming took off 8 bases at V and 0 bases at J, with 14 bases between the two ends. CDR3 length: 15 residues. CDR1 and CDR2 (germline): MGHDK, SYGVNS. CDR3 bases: TGTGCCAGCCGCCCCGGGGGTCTCTCTGGAAACACCATATATTTT. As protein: CASRPGGLSGNTIYF.

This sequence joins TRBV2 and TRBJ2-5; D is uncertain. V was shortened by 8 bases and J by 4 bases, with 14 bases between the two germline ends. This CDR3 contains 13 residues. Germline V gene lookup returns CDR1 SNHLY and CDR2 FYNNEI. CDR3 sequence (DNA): TGTGCCAGCCGAGCGAATACGCTAGAGACCCAGTACTTC. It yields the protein CASRANTLETQYF.

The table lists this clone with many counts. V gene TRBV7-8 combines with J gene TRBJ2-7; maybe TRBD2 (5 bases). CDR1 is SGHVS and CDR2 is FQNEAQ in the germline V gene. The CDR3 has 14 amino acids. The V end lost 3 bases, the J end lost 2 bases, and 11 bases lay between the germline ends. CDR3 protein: CASSLAGGTYEQYF. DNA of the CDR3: TGTGCCAGCAGCTTGGCGGGCGGTACCTACGAGCAGTACTTC. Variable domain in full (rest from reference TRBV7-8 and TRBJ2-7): GAGVSQSPRYKVAKRGQDVALRCDPISGHVSLFWYQQALGQGPEFLTYFQNEAQLDKSGLPSDRFFAERPEGSVSTLKIQRTQQEDSAVYLCASSLAGGTYEQYFGPGTRLTVT.

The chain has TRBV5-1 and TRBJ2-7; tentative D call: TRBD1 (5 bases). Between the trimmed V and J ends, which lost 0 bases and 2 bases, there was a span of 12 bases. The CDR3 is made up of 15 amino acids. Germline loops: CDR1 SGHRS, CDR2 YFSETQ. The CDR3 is CASSLAAGSTYEQYF. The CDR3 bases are TGCGCCAGCAGCTTGGCGGCAGGGTCGACCTACGAGCAGTACTTC.

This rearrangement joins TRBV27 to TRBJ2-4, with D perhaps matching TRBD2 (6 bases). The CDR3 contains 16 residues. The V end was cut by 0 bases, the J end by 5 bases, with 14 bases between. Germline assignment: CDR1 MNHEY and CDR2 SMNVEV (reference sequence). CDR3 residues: CASSLSIRRDENIQYF. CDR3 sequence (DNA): TGTGCCAGCAGTTTATCGATACGGCGGGATGAAAACATTCAGTACTTC.

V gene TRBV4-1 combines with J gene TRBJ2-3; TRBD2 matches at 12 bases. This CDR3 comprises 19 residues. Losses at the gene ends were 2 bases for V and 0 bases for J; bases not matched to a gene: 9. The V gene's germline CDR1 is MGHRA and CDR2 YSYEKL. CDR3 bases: TGCGCCAGCAGCCAAATACTAGCGGGAGGACCCACTAGCACAGATACGCAGTATTTT. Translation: CASSQILAGGPTSTDTQYF.

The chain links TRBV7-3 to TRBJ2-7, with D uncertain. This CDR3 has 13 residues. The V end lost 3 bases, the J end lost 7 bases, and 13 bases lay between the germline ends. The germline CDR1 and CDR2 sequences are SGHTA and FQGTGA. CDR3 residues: CASSFESLGEQYF. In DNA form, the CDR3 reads TGTGCCAGCAGCTTTGAAAGCCTAGGAGAGCAGTACTTC.

The CDR3 region is CASSLLGGDKNTEAFF. CDR3 bases: TGTGCCAGCAGCTTATTGGGGGGAGATAAGAACACTGAAGCTTTCTTT. V gene TRBV7-3 combines with J gene TRBJ1-1, with D possibly being TRBD1 (5 bases). The CDR3 has 16 amino acids. The germline CDR1 and CDR2 sequences are SGHTA and FQGTGA. V lost 2 bases to trimming and J lost 1 base, with 14 bases between them.

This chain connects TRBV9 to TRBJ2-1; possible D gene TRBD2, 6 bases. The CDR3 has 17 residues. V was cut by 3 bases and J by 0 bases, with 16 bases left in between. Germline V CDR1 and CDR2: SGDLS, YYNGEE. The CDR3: CASSASSSASSYNEQFF. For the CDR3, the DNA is TGTGCCAGCAGCGCCTCATCTAGCGCCAGCTCCTACAATGAGCAGTTCTTC.

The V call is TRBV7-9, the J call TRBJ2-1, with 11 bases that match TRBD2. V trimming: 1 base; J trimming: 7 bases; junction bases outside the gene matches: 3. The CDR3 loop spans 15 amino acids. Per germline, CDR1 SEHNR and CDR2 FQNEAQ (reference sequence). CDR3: CASSLGLAGPNEQFF. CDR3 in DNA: TGTGCCAGCAGCTTAGGACTAGCGGGACCAAATGAGCAGTTCTTC. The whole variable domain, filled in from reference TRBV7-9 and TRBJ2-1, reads DTGVSQNPRHKITKRGQNVTFRCDPISEHNRLYWYRQTLGQGPEFLTYFQNEAQLEKSRLLSDRFSAERPKGSFSTLEIQRTEQGDSAMYLCASSLGLAGPNEQFFGPGTRLTVL.